These 28 T cell receptor beta chains share one sample of origin, sequenced in a study of T-cell reconstitution after alpha-beta-depleted transplantation in children. TCRbeta library construction was performed incorporating unique molecular identifiers. Each CDR3 protein is one row after TCRdb ran MiXCR on the PCR reads. This sample has nearly 550,000 distinct CDR3 sequences, with around 20% found just once. The material sequenced was PBMCs from the stem cell graft donor, taken from the stem cell graft. The receptor source for this set is a human donor who donated a stem cell graft to a child with acute lymphoblastic leukemia.

This clonotype was counted only a few times. This sequence joins TRBV7-3 and TRBJ2-3; D is perhaps TRBD1 (5 bases). V was clipped by 0 bases and J by 5 bases, with 12 bases between them. The CDR3 contains 15 residues. Germline V gives CDR1 SGHTA, CDR2 FQGTGA. CDR3 region: CASSLTPQGRDTQYF. The CDR3 DNA reads as TGTGCCAGCAGCTTAACCCCCCAGGGAAGAGATACGCAGTATTTT.

This clonotype was observed a few times. The chain couples TRBV5-6 to TRBJ2-7; 8 bases are a match to TRBD2. The junction had 11 bases not matched to a gene; V was cut back by 4 bases and J by 2 bases. Germline V gene sequence: CDR1 SGHDT, CDR2 YYEEEE. The CDR3 has 16 residues. The CDR3: CASSLRTSGTTYEQYF. In nucleotides, the CDR3 is TGTGCCAGCAGCCTTCGAACTAGCGGCACGACCTACGAGCAGTACTTC.

There are a few counts of this clonotype. The CDR3 region is CASSLWVGATEAFF. The CDR3 DNA reads TGTGCCAGCAGTTTATGGGTGGGCGCGACTGAAGCTTTCTTT. The chain has TRBV12-3 or TRBV12-4 and TRBJ1-1; no clear D gene. Trimming took off 2 bases at V and 5 bases at J, with 12 bases between the two ends. This CDR3 is built from 14 residues.

The chain carries TRBV12-3 or TRBV12-4 and TRBJ1-5, with 7 bases aligning to TRBD1. V dropped 6 bases and J dropped 4; count of bases not matched to a gene: 9. This CDR3 is built from 15 residues. In DNA, the CDR3 is TGTGCCAGCAGCTTTTCTGGACAGGTTAATCAGCCCCAGCATTTT. Translation: CASSFSGQVNQPQHF.

This clonotype appeared a few times. V gene TRBV12-3 or TRBV12-4 combines with J gene TRBJ2-4, with no clear D. The CDR3 runs to 12 residues. The V end was cut by 0 bases, the J end by 6 bases, with 3 bases between. The CDR3: CASSLAANIQYF. In DNA, the CDR3 is TGTGCCAGCAGTTTAGCGGCAAACATTCAGTACTTC.

This clonotype was picked up a small number of times. V usage is TRBV19 and J usage is TRBJ1-1; 8 bases agree with TRBD1. This CDR3 region has 15 residues. Germline V gives CDR1 LNHDA, CDR2 SQIVND (reference sequence). Germline trimming cut 6 bases from V and 4 bases from J; bases unmatched to any gene: 10. The CDR3 DNA reads as TGTGCCAGTAGCGACAGGGGACCAGCGGGCACTGAAGCTTTCTTT. Translated: CASSDRGPAGTEAFF. The whole variable domain, filled in from reference TRBV19 and TRBJ1-1, reads DGGITQSPKYLFRKEGQNVTLSCEQNLNHDAMYWYRQDPGQGLRLIYYSQIVNDFQKGDIAEGYSVSREKKESFPLTVTSAQKNPTAFYLCASSDRGPAGTEAFFGQGTRLTVV.

This clonotype was counted only a few times. The chain employs TRBV3-1 and TRBJ2-1, with 8 positions matching TRBD1. V was pared by 4 bases and J by 6 bases, with 14 bases of the junction left unmatched. The CDR3 spans 17 residues. Germline CDR1 is LGHDT and CDR2 is YNNKEL (reference sequence). The chain's CDR3 is CASSRAGGQGLFNEQFF. The CDR3 coding sequence is TGTGCCAGCAGCCGAGCAGGCGGACAGGGTTTATTCAATGAGCAGTTCTTC.

In its sample, this clonotype was seen many times. The chain has TRBV7-3 and TRBJ2-2; TRBD1 matches 10 bases. The CDR3 spans 14 residues. Germline V gene sequence: CDR1 SGHTA, CDR2 FQGTGA. Losses at the gene ends were 3 bases for V and 5 bases for J; bases not matched to a gene: 0. The CDR3 DNA is TGTGCCAGCAGCTTGGGACAGGGGACCGGGGAGCTGTTTTTT. Translation: CASSLGQGTGELFF.

This clonotype was seen a few times. Being one base from a much bigger clone, this may be a read error. V usage is TRBV7-9 and J usage is TRBJ2-2; D unresolved. This CDR3 has 12 residues. The ends were cut back, 1 base at V and 6 bases at J, with 3 bases in the middle. Germline V gives CDR1 SEHNR, CDR2 FQNEAQ (reference sequence). As DNA, the CDR3 is TGTGCCAGCAGCTTAGGGCCCGGGGAGCTGTTTTTT. This sequence encodes CASSLGPGELFF.

This clonotype has a handful of counts. The V gene is TRBV5-1, the J gene TRBJ2-1; 10 bases are shared with TRBD1. The CDR3 length is 15 residues. Germline loops: CDR1 SGHRS, CDR2 YFSETQ. Trimming removed 0 bases from V and 7 bases from J; junction bases left unmatched: 4. The CDR3 protein is CASSLGTGGGNEQFF. For the CDR3, the DNA is TGCGCCAGCAGCTTGGGGACAGGGGGAGGAAATGAGCAGTTCTTC.

The chain carries TRBV11-2 and TRBJ2-3; no clear D gene. Germline CDR1 and CDR2: SGHAT and FQNNGV. V was cut by 0 bases and J by 2 bases, with 12 bases left in between. This CDR3 comprises 16 residues. The chain's CDR3 is CASSLDVSFITDTQYF. CDR3 DNA: TGTGCCAGCAGCTTAGATGTGTCTTTTATCACAGATACGCAGTATTTT.

This clonotype was observed a few times. V is TRBV29-1 and J is TRBJ2-1, with D possibly matching TRBD2 (6 bases). From germline, CDR1 is SQVTM and CDR2 ANQGSEA. The V gene lost 2 bases and the J gene lost 4 bases, with 18 bases spanning the gap. The CDR3 is 16 amino acids. Here the CDR3 reads CSVELLTLGRYNEQFF. In nucleotides, the CDR3 is TGCAGCGTTGAACTCCTAACTCTGGGGAGGTACAATGAGCAGTTCTTC.

The V and J genes are TRBV29-1 and TRBJ1-2, with D uncertain. This CDR3 spans 14 amino acids. The germline V gene has CDR1 SQVTM and CDR2 ANQGSEA. With 5 bases removed from V and 4 bases from J, the gap between germline ends came to 17 bases. CDR3 DNA: TGCAGCGTTTCCCGCTTGGGCGTCGGCTATGGCTACACCTTC. It encodes CSVSRLGVGYGYTF.

CDR3 nucleotide sequence: TGTGCCAGCAGCAACAACGGGTTGGCAGATACGCAGTATTTT. Translated, it gives CASSNNGLADTQYF. The chain combines TRBV21-1 with TRBJ2-3. TRBV21-1 represents a pseudogene. This CDR3 has 14 amino acids.

This clonotype was counted only a few times. The chain joins TRBV7-9 to TRBJ1-5; D is unclear. CDR1 and CDR2 from the germline V gene are SEHNR and FQNEAQ (reference sequence). The CDR3 runs to 16 residues. The V gene lost 1 base and the J gene lost 2 bases, with 12 bases spanning the gap. The DNA for the CDR3 is TGTGCCAGCAGCTTAGGGGAGACGGACGGCAATCAGCCCCAGCATTTT. Encoded protein: CASSLGETDGNQPQHF.

This chain uses TRBV6-1 with TRBJ2-1; D is possibly TRBD1 (7 bases). Trimming cost V 6 bases and J 4 bases, with 16 bases left between them. There are 15 residues in the CDR3. The germline CDR1 and CDR2 sequences are MNHNS and SASEGT. This CDR3 is CASSPRGRLYNEQFF. For the CDR3, the DNA is TGTGCCAGCAGCCCCAGGGGGAGGCTGTACAATGAGCAGTTCTTC.

This clonotype was found a few times. The chain joins TRBV6-5 to TRBJ2-1; weak D call: TRBD2 (6 bases). Germline V gene sequence: CDR1 MNHEY, CDR2 SVGAGI. There are 15 residues in the CDR3. The ends were cut back, 0 bases at V and 6 bases at J, with 12 bases in the middle. The CDR3, as DNA: TGTGCCAGCAGTTACTCCTTCGGGAGAAGCAATGAGCAGTTCTTC. Translating it yields CASSYSFGRSNEQFF.

V gene TRBV2 combines with J gene TRBJ1-4; perhaps TRBD1 as D (6 bases). V was trimmed by 2 bases and J by 0 bases, leaving 13 bases between them. The CDR3 runs to 17 residues. CDR1 is SNHLY, CDR2 FYNNEI, per germline. CDR3 sequence reads: CASSEPLDSTTNEKLFF. CDR3 nucleotides: TGTGCCAGCAGTGAACCCCTGGACAGTACAACTAATGAAAAACTGTTTTTT. The whole variable domain, filled in from reference TRBV2 and TRBJ1-4, reads EPEVTQTPSHQVTQMGQEVILRCVPISNHLYFYWYRQILGQKVEFLVSFYNNEISEKSEIFDDQFSVERPDGSNFTLKIRSTKLEDSAMYFCASSEPLDSTTNEKLFFGSGTQLSVL.

This clonotype was observed at least ten times. The V and J genes are TRBV10-3 and TRBJ2-7; 14 positions agree with TRBD2. The germline V gene encodes CDR1 ENHRY and CDR2 SYGVKD. The CDR3 is 14 residues long. The junction had 5 bases not matched to a gene; V was cut back by 8 bases and J by 5 bases. The CDR3 region has the DNA TGTGCCATCGGGACTAGCGGGAGAGTTCACGAGCAGTACTTC. The encoded protein is CAIGTSGRVHEQYF.

There are a few counts of this clonotype. The rearrangement joins TRBV29-1 to TRBJ2-7; D is perhaps TRBD2 (5 bases). The V gene's germline CDR1 is SQVTM and CDR2 ANQGSEA. There are 11 residues in the CDR3. V was cut by 7 bases and J by 2 bases, with 9 bases left in between. CDR3 sequence (DNA): TGCAGCGGCGGCGGGCCCTACGAGCAGTACTTC. It specifies CSGGGPYEQYF.

V and J are TRBV7-2 and TRBJ2-1, with D unresolved. Germline V gene sequence: CDR1 SGHTA, CDR2 FQGNSA. The CDR3 extends over 13 amino acids. V was trimmed by 4 bases and J by 3 bases, leaving 7 bases between them. The CDR3 region has the DNA TGTGCCAGCAGCTCCCAGAGCTACAATGAGCAGTTCTTC. It specifies CASSSQSYNEQFF. The variable domain in full, with the rest retrieved from reference TRBV7-2 and TRBJ2-1, is GAGVSQSPSNKVTEKGKDVELRCDPISGHTALYWYRQSLGQGLEFLIYFQGNSAPDKSGLPSDRFSAERTGGSVSTLTIQRTQQEDSAVYLCASSSQSYNEQFFGPGTRLTVL.

This clonotype was observed many times. V usage is TRBV5-1 and J usage is TRBJ2-1; the D gene is possibly TRBD2 (6 bases). The CDR3 is made up of 15 amino acids. Germline CDR1 reads SGHRS; CDR2 reads YFSETQ. V gave up 2 bases and J gave up 8 bases, with 17 bases separating them. The CDR3 sequence is CASSFSDGGMYEQFF. CDR3 DNA sequence: TGCGCCAGCAGCTTCTCGGACGGCGGGATGTATGAGCAGTTCTTC.

This clonotype has a handful of counts. The chain recombines TRBV25-1 with TRBJ2-1; 7 bases are shared with TRBD2. The CDR3 has 15 residues. With V trimmed by 1 base and J by 7 bases, 7 bases remained unmatched. Germline CDR1 MGHDK, CDR2 SYGVNS. This CDR3 is CASSEWGGEWNEQFF. DNA of the CDR3: TGTGCCAGCAGTGAATGGGGGGGAGAGTGGAATGAGCAGTTCTTC.

This rearrangement joins TRBV5-1 to TRBJ1-4, with no clear D. Germline CDR1 reads SGHRS; CDR2 reads YFSETQ. The CDR3 sequence is 14 residues long. Trimming stripped 2 bases from V and 7 bases from J, with 12 bases between. CDR3 residues: CASSLRTGSEKLFF. The CDR3 region has the DNA TGCGCCAGCAGCTTAAGGACGGGAAGTGAAAAACTGTTTTTT. Based on the CDR3 plus reference TRBV5-1 and TRBJ1-4, the full variable domain is KAGVTQTPRYLIKTRGQQVTLSCSPISGHRSVSWYQQTPGQGLQFLFEYFSETQRNKGNFPGRFSGRQFSNSRSEMNVSTLELGDSALYLCASSLRTGSEKLFFGSGTQLSVL.

The CDR3 here is CASSGAGSSTDTQYF. The CDR3 DNA reads as TGCGCCAGCAGCGGAGCGGGTTCTAGCACAGATACGCAGTATTTT. The rearrangement joins TRBV5-1 to TRBJ2-3; a weak D match, TRBD2 (6 bases). Germline values: CDR1 SGHRS, CDR2 YFSETQ. This CDR3 has 15 residues. Trimming stripped 4 bases from V and 0 bases from J, with 12 bases between.

The V gene is TRBV3-1, the J gene TRBJ2-3; 11 nucleotides line up with TRBD2. Germline V gene data show CDR1 as LGHDT and CDR2 as YNNKEL (reference sequence). CDR3 length equals 18 residues. The J segment lost 2 bases and the V segment lost 4 bases, leaving 11 bases of the junction unmatched. The CDR3 sequence is CASSRGLAGPNPTDTQYF. Written as DNA, the CDR3 is TGTGCCAGCAGCCGAGGACTAGCGGGCCCGAACCCCACAGATACGCAGTATTTT.

The chain recombines TRBV13 with TRBJ1-2; D not resolved. The germline CDR1 and CDR2 sequences are PRHDT and FYEKMQ (reference sequence). The CDR3 runs 15 residues. Trimming took off 2 bases at V and 6 bases at J, with 16 bases between the two ends. CDR3 sequence reads: CASSLRLRSKDGYTF. The CDR3 DNA follows: TGTGCCAGCAGCTTAAGACTCCGCTCGAAGGATGGCTACACCTTC.

The chain is built from TRBV9 and TRBJ2-5; D is unresolved. V lost 4 bases and J lost 1, with 8 bases in between. This CDR3 region has 13 residues. Germline loops: CDR1 SGDLS, CDR2 YYNGEE. The CDR3 loop reads CASSLDGQETQYF. For the CDR3, the DNA is TGTGCCAGCAGCCTAGACGGCCAAGAGACCCAGTACTTC.